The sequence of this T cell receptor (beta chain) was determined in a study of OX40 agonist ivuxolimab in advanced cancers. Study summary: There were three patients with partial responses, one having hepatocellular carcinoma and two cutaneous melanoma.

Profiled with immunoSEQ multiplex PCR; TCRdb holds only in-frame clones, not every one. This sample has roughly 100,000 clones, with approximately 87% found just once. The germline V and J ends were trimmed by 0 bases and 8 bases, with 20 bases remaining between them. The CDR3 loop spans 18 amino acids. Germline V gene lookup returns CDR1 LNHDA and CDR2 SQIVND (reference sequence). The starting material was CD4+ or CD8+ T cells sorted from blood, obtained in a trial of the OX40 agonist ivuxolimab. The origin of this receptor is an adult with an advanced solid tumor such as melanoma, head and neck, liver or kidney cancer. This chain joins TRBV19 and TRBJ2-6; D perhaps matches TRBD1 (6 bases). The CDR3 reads CASSIDHRDTIPSNVLTF. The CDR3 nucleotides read TGTGCCAGTAGTATAGATCACCGGGACACTATCCCCTCCAACGTCCTGACTTTC.